A selection of T cell receptor beta chains follows, all from one sample in a study of blood T cells in healthy people across ages. TCRdb reprocessed the 5' RACE reads via MiXCR and lists one record per CDR3 protein. The data hold about 720,000 distinct CDR3 sequences, with roughly 20% observed a single time. The source material was blood. The source of these receptors is a man in his 70s in good health. Each CDR3 is given with its conserved first and last residue. The D gene is left open where the match is weak. Size values are once, few and many counts, or a class for expanded clones, and some rows have none.

D	length	V	J	size	DNA	CDR3
TRBD1	14	TRBV7-8	TRBJ2-7	once	TGTGCCAGTAGCTTATGGGACAGCTCCTACGAGCAGTACTTC	CASSLWDSSYEQYF
.	11	TRBV20-1	TRBJ2-3	.	TGCAGTGCCCCCCGGGGGAATACGCAGTATTTT	CSAPRGNTQYF
.	14	TRBV12-3/TRBV12-4	TRBJ2-7	.	TGTGCCAGCAGCCAAGGGGCGTTATCCTACGAGCAGTACTTC	CASSQGALSYEQYF
TRBD1	13	TRBV10-3	TRBJ1-2	.	TGTGCCATCCGCCGGGACAGGGCTCGGGACTACACCTTC	CAIRRDRARDYTF
.	15	TRBV4-3	TRBJ2-3	few	TGCGCCAGCAGCCAAGATCGGTCGGACACAGATACGCAGTATTTT	CASSQDRSDTDTQYF
TRBD2	14	TRBV2	TRBJ2-1	.	TGTGCCAGCAGACACGGACTAGCGGGGAATGAGCAGTTCTTC	CASRHGLAGNEQFF
.	14	TRBV20-1	TRBJ2-5	.	TGCAGTGCTAGAGGAACGTACTCAAAAGAGACCCAGTACTTC	CSARGTYSKETQYF
TRBD1	15	TRBV19	TRBJ1-2	few	TGTGCCAGTAGTGCCCAGGGGGGGTCTAACTATGGCTACACCTTC	CASSAQGGSNYGYTF
TRBD1	14	TRBV18	TRBJ2-5	.	TGTGCCAGCCGACCAGGGGGTGGACAAGAGACCCAGTACTTC	CASRPGGGQETQYF
.	13	TRBV25-1	TRBJ1-2	few	TGTGCCAGCAGTGAGCTGGGCGTCTGGGGCTACACCTTC	CASSELGVWGYTF
.	14	TRBV14	TRBJ2-3	.	TGTGCCAGCAGCCAAGGATTTGTCGGTGGTACGCAGTATTTT	CASSQGFVGGTQYF
.	13	TRBV10-2	TRBJ1-2	.	TGCGCCAGCAGTGTCTCGGACACCTATGGCTACACCTTC	CASSVSDTYGYTF
TRBD2	18	TRBV11-2	TRBJ2-3	few	TGTGCCAGCAGCCATCGTTTCGTGCTAGCGGGAGTCCCAGATACGCAGTATTTT	CASSHRFVLAGVPDTQYF
TRBD1	17	TRBV7-3	TRBJ1-1	.	TGTGCCAGCAGCTTACGGCGGATAGGGACAGGGGACACTGAAGCTTTCTTT	CASSLRRIGTGDTEAFF
.	13	TRBV2	TRBJ2-7	few	TGTGCCAGCAGTGTCTCCAGTCCCCCCGAGCAGTACTTC	CASSVSSPPEQYF
TRBD2	17	TRBV20-1	TRBJ2-3	.	TGCAGTGCTCCAACTCGGACTAGCGGGGTATTCACAGATACGCAGTATTTT	CSAPTRTSGVFTDTQYF
TRBD1	15	TRBV20-1	TRBJ1-3	.	TGCAGTGCCCTGCCCCGACAGGGCTCTGGAAACACCATATATTTT	CSALPRQGSGNTIYF
.	12	TRBV19	TRBJ2-1	.	TGTGCCAGTAGAGGGCGACGACTTGAGCAGTTCTTC	CASRGRRLEQFF
.	12	TRBV6-5	TRBJ2-1	.	TGTGCCAGCAGTTCCACTAGGACGACGCAGTTCTTC	CASSSTRTTQFF
.	14	TRBV4-3	TRBJ2-5	many	TGCGCCAGCAGCCAAGACCGAGCGGGAGAGACCCAGTACTTC	CASSQDRAGETQYF
.	13	TRBV12-3/TRBV12-4	TRBJ1-1	few	TGTGCCAGCAGCGGACGGGAGAACACTGAAGCTTTCTTT	CASSGRENTEAFF
.	14	TRBV7-2	TRBJ2-2	.	TGTGCCAGCACCAGGGACTCGAACACCGGGGAGCTGTTTTTT	CASTRDSNTGELFF
.	16	TRBV21-1	TRBJ2-5	few	TGTGCCAGCAGCAAATCTAGCGGGAGATCGCAAGAGACCCAGTACTTC	CASSKSSGRSQETQYF
.	15	TRBV20-1	TRBJ2-7	.	TGCAGTGCTAGAGATATGGTGTCTAGTGGAAAAAGGCAGTACTTC	CSARDMVSSGKRQYF
.	15	TRBV4-1	TRBJ1-4	.	TGCGCCAGCAGCCACATGGACGGGGTAAATGAAAAACTGTTTTTT	CASSHMDGVNEKLFF
.	11	TRBV6-2/TRBV6-3	TRBJ2-3	.	TGTGCCAGCAGTGACCATTATACGCAGTATTTT	CASSDHYTQYF
.	14	TRBV4-1	TRBJ2-3	many	TGCGCCAGCAGCCAAGGCGCTAGAACAGATACGCAGTATTTT	CASSQGARTDTQYF
.	15	TRBV29-1	TRBJ2-6	few	TGCAGCGTTGAAGGGATGGGGGGTGGGGCCAACGTCCTGACTTTC	CSVEGMGGGANVLTF
TRBD1	15	TRBV6-6	TRBJ1-4	few	TGTGCCAGCAGTCAGGGGGCTTCAACTAATGAAAAACTGTTTTTT	CASSQGASTNEKLFF
TRBD1	14	TRBV7-6	TRBJ1-2	.	TGTGCCAGCAGCGCCGGGACAGGGCTCTATGGCTACACCTTC	CASSAGTGLYGYTF
.	16	TRBV5-1	TRBJ2-1	once	TGCGCCAGCAGCCTTGAGTCGACTGGTGTGATCAATGAGCAGTTCTTC	CASSLESTGVINEQFF
TRBD2	18	TRBV7-9	TRBJ2-3	few	TGTGCCAGCAGCTCCACCCGACTAGCGGGGGATTTCACAGATACGCAGTATTTT	CASSSTRLAGDFTDTQYF
.	14	TRBV7-8	TRBJ2-1	few	TGTGCCAGTGTCCGGGACGGTTCCTACAATGAGCAGTTCTTC	CASVRDGSYNEQFF
TRBD1	15	TRBV18	TRBJ1-2	few	TGTGCCAGCTCCCGGGGACAGGCGCGGGGCTATGGCTACACCTTC	CASSRGQARGYGYTF
.	13	TRBV18	TRBJ1-1	.	TGTGCCAGCTCCGGGGATCAAAACACTGAAGCTTTCTTT	CASSGDQNTEAFF
.	12	TRBV12-3/TRBV12-4	TRBJ1-2	few	TGTGCCAGCAGTTCGCAGTCCTATGGCTACACCTTC	CASSSQSYGYTF
.	14	TRBV3-1	TRBJ2-3	.	TGTGCCAGCAGCCAAGCAGGTCAAACAGATACGCAGTATTTT	CASSQAGQTDTQYF
TRBD1	14	TRBV5-1	TRBJ1-4	few	TGCGCCAGCAGCTTGGCCGACAGGGGCACTAGTCTGTTTTTT	CASSLADRGTSLFF
.	11	TRBV20-1	TRBJ1-4	few	TGCAGTGCTTCTCCAAGTGAAAAACTGTTTTTT	CSASPSEKLFF
.	14	TRBV10-3	TRBJ2-5	.	TGTGCCATCAGTGAGTCAGTGGGAGAAGAGACCCAGTACTTC	CAISESVGEETQYF
TRBD1	15	TRBV15	TRBJ1-5	few	TGTGCCACCAGCAGAGAAGCGGACAGGAGGCAGCCCCAGCATTTT	CATSREADRRQPQHF
.	16	TRBV6-1	TRBJ2-1	few	TGTGCCAGCAGCGTTTTATGGCGGTCCTCCAACAATGAGCAGTTCTTC	CASSVLWRSSNNEQFF
TRBD2	17	TRBV11-2	TRBJ2-3	.	TGTGCCAGCAGCTTCAGGCTAGCGGGGCAGCTCACAGATACGCAGTATTTT	CASSFRLAGQLTDTQYF
.	15	TRBV7-9	TRBJ1-2	.	TGTGCCAGCAGCTCCGGGACAAGGACCGCAGATGGCTACACCTTC	CASSSGTRTADGYTF
.	13	TRBV7-2	TRBJ1-5	few	TGTGCCAGCAGCTTAAGGCTTAATCAGCCCCAGCATTTT	CASSLRLNQPQHF
.	17	TRBV7-2	TRBJ2-1	.	TGTGCCAGCAGCTTGGAATGGCGAGGGGTTCGCGACAATGAGCAGTTCTTC	CASSLEWRGVRDNEQFF
TRBD2	18	TRBV5-4	TRBJ2-1	.	TGTGCCAGCAGATCCGGGACTAGCGGGGCGCCCCTTTACAATGAGCAGTTCTTC	CASRSGTSGAPLYNEQFF
.	14	TRBV12-3/TRBV12-4	TRBJ2-7	few	TGTGCCAGCAGTTTTAACCCACCCAGAGGGGAGCAGTACTTC	CASSFNPPRGEQYF
TRBD1	15	TRBV5-4	TRBJ2-5	.	TGTGCCAGCAGCTTGGGGGACAGCCCGCTCGAGACCCAGTACTTC	CASSLGDSPLETQYF
TRBD2	16	TRBV6-1	TRBJ2-3	.	TGTGCCAGCAGTATAACGGCGGGGGGATACACAGATACGCAGTATTTT	CASSITAGGYTDTQYF
.	14	TRBV7-2	TRBJ1-2	few	TGTGCCAGCAGCTTCCGGGCCGCGCGGGGTGGCTACACCTTC	CASSFRAARGGYTF
.	16	TRBV11-2	TRBJ2-2	few	TGTGCCAGCAGCTTAGATAAGGGGAATCTCCCCGGGGAGCTGTTTTTT	CASSLDKGNLPGELFF